The 2 T cell receptor beta chains in this list originate from one sample, sequenced in a study of human T cells and chemical hapten exposure. MiXCR was run by TCRdb on the RACE reads, yielding one entry per CDR3 protein. Here the sample spans 82,000 or so distinct CDR3 sequences, 10% to 15% being singletons. Time point in this sample: patch test 3, about 24 weeks after DPC sensitization. As to treatment: therapeutic diphenylcyclopropenone sensitization with weekly scalp DPC. The starting material was whole blood, obtained in connection with sensitization to the hapten diphenylcyclopropenone (DPC). These receptors all come from a woman aged 45 to 65 with alopecia areata. Some clones in this sample may be carry-over from other donors' samples.

Written as DNA, the CDR3 is TGTGCCAGCAGTCACCGAGGGAACACCGGGGAGCTGTTTTTT. This encodes CASSHRGNTGELFF. This chain connects TRBV12-3 or TRBV12-4 to TRBJ2-2, with D unclear. V lost 5 bases and J lost 1, with 8 bases in between. The CDR3 is 14 amino acids.

Only one count was recorded for this clonotype. This chain uses TRBV29-1 with TRBJ2-1; D uncertain. CDR3 length: 10 amino acids. Germline V gene lookup returns CDR1 SQVTM and CDR2 ANQGSEA. V lost 3 bases and J 7 bases, leaving 4 bases between the germline ends. In DNA, the CDR3 is TGCAGCGTTGACGGAAATGAGCAGTTCTTC. Protein: CSVDGNEQFF.